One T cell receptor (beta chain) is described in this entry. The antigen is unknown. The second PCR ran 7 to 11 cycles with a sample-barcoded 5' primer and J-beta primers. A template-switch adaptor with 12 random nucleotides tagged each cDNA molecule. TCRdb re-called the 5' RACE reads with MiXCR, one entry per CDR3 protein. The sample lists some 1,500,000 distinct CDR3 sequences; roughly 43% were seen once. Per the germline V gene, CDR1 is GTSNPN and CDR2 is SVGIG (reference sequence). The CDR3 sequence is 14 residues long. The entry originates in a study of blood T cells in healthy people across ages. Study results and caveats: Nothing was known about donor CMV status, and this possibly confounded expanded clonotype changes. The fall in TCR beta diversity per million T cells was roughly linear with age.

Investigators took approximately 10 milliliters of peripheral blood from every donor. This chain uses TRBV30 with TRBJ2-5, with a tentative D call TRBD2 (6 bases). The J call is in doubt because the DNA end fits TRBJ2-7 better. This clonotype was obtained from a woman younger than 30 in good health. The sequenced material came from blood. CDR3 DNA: TGTGCCTGGAGGCAGGACGGGGGACCCTACGAGCAGTACTTC. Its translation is CAWRQDGGPYEQYF.